The 24 T cell receptor beta chains in this list originate from one sample, sequenced in a study of tumor-infiltrating lymphocytes in primary liver carcinoma. Both RNA and DNA were isolated together from roughly 20-30 mg of bulk tissue that had not been sorted. The input was 450 to 500 ng total RNA; TCR beta cDNA was made from it with a constant-region primer. Sequencing libraries for TCR beta derived from three nested multiplex PCR rounds that used slightly modified ARM-PCR. TRBV1-TRBV30 forward primers and a C-beta reverse primer were used in the first two PCR rounds, which each ran for about 11 cycles. MiXCR was run by TCRdb on the multiplex PCR reads, yielding one entry per CDR3 protein. The sample has 99,000 or so distinct CDR3 sequences, around 80% seen once. Sequenced input: liver tumor tissue from sampling region 3. Regarding subset: tumor region T3, left-lateral pole. The receptors derive from a man aged 35 to 55 with primary liver carcinoma and hepatitis B virus infection.

V gene TRBV29-1 combines with J gene TRBJ2-7; a possible D gene is TRBD2 (6 bases). V gave up 4 bases and J gave up 4 bases, with 20 bases separating them. This CDR3 is built from 15 residues. The germline V gene has CDR1 SQVTM and CDR2 ANQGSEA. The CDR3 spells CSVGDPGGRSYEQYF. The CDR3, as DNA: TGCAGCGTTGGAGATCCAGGAGGGAGATCGTACGAGCAGTACTTC.

Note on this clonotype: This is likely a read error, given that the CDR3 carries no conserved phenylalanine or tryptophan at its end. The CDR3, as DNA: TGTGCCAGCAGTCCTCGGACTAGGGGGAGTATGAGCTCCTACGAGCAGTACTTA. This sequence encodes CASSPRTRGSMSSYEQYL. The chain employs TRBV7-8 and TRBJ2-7, with a weak D call TRBD2 (7 bases). Germline CDR1 and CDR2: SGHVS and FQNEAQ. V lost 6 bases, J lost 0 bases, and 24 bases lay in between. The CDR3 length is 18 residues.

Comments on this clonotype: An end of the junction differs from the germline gene, which may be a read error. This chain uses TRBV28 with TRBJ1-2; 8 nucleotides agree with TRBD1. Germline values: CDR1 MDHEN, CDR2 SYDVKM. CDR3 size: 14 residues. CDR3 DNA sequence: TGTGCCAACAGTCGGAGGGACAGGATCTATGGCCACACCTTC. Its protein product is CANSRRDRIYGHTF.

This clonotype showed up just once. The conserved closing phenylalanine or tryptophan is absent in this CDR3, likely reflecting a read error. The chain combines TRBV10-3 with TRBJ2-7; D is ambiguous. CDR1 is ENHRY, CDR2 SYGVKD, per germline. This CDR3 has 14 amino acids. This CDR3 is CAISLKGASYVQYY. As DNA, the CDR3 is TGTGCCATCAGCCTAAAAGGAGCCTCCTACGTGCAGTACTAC.

The chain joins TRBV28 to TRBJ2-4; tentative D call: TRBD2 (7 bases). Per the germline V gene, CDR1 is MDHEN and CDR2 is SYDVKM. The CDR3 has 14 residues. In DNA, the CDR3 is TGTGCTAGCTGGGGGGGGCCAGCCAAAAACATTCAGTACTTC. Its translation is CASWGGPAKNIQYF.

The DNA of the CDR3 is TGTGCCGTCAGCTTAGATCTTTTAGCGTTAGGGGATGAGCAGTTCTTC. It translates to CAVSLDLLALGDEQFF. The V gene is TRBV11-2, the J gene TRBJ2-1; tentatively, D is TRBD1 or TRBD2 (5 bases each). CDR1 is SGHAT, CDR2 FQNNGV, per germline. The CDR3 is 16 amino acids. Trimming left V 11 bases short and J 8 bases short, with 28 bases between. The full variable domain, in which reference TRBV11-2 and TRBJ2-1 provide the parts outside the CDR3, is EAGVAQSPRYKIIEKRQSVAFWCNPISGHATLYWYQQILGQGPKLLIQFQNNGVVDDSQLPKDRFSAERLKGVDSTLKIQPAKLEDSAVYLCAVSLDLLALGDEQFFGPGTRLTVL.

The rearrangement links TRBV11-1 to TRBJ2-3, with D possibly called TRBD1 or TRBD2 (5 bases each). Germline V gene data show CDR1 as SGHAT and CDR2 as FQDESV (reference sequence). The CDR3 runs to 19 residues. Trimming removed 4 bases at V and 5 bases at J, with 28 bases between. This CDR3 reads CASSSGGSYVGVRIDTQYF. CDR3 DNA: TGTGCCAGCAGCTCTGGGGGAAGCTATGTTGGAGTCCGCATAGATACGCAGTATTTT.

The chain employs TRBV7-8 and TRBJ2-5, with 7 bases fitting TRBD2. The CDR3 consists of 14 residues. CDR1 is SGHVS and CDR2 is FQNEAQ in the germline V gene. The V gene end was trimmed by 8 bases and the J gene end by 5 bases; junction bases not matched to a gene: 11. CDR3 loop: CASGRDGGIETQYF. The CDR3 nucleotides are TGTGCCAGCGGCAGGGACGGGGGGATTGAGACCCAGTACTTC.

This chain joins TRBV29-1 and TRBJ2-7, with TRBD2 identical over 11 bases. CDR1 is SQVTM and CDR2 is ANQGSEA in the germline V gene. Trimming at V came to 6 bases and at J to 6 bases, leaving 13 bases not matched to a gene. The CDR3 is 15 residues long. DNA of the CDR3: TGCAGCGTCCCGGGACTAGCGGAAGGGCCCAGCGAGCAGTACTTC. It translates to CSVPGLAEGPSEQYF.

Worth noting for this clonotype: An end of the junction differs from the germline gene, which may be a read error. The chain is built from TRBV4-1 and TRBJ2-7; weak D call: TRBD2 (6 bases). This CDR3 contains 15 residues. Per the germline V gene, CDR1 is MGHRA and CDR2 is YSYEKL. The CDR3, as DNA: TGCGCCAACAGTCAAGATAAGGCACTAGCCATGGCGCAGTACTTT. Protein sequence: CANSQDKALAMAQYF.

To note about this clonotype: One junction end does not reproduce the germline sequence, and a read error may be involved. The chain links TRBV11-1 to TRBJ2-1; no firm D call. The CDR3 runs 13 residues. Germline values: CDR1 SGHAT, CDR2 FQDESV (reference sequence). The CDR3 DNA reads as TGTGCTAGCAGTCCCCGGAGATACAATGTGCAGTTCTTC. Translating it yields CASSPRRYNVQFF.

On this clonotype itself: A read error may account for a junction end that differs from germline. The rearrangement joins TRBV28 to TRBJ1-1; weak D call: TRBD1 (6 bases). This CDR3 has 16 residues. Per germline, CDR1 MDHEN and CDR2 SYDVKM. CDR3 in amino acids: CASSLLSTGQATEAFF. Here the CDR3 DNA reads TGTGCCAGCAGCCTTCTGTCTACAGGGCAGGCCACTGAAGCCTTCTTT. Together with reference TRBV28 and TRBJ1-1, the CDR3 gives the full variable domain: DVKVTQSSRYLVKRTGEKVFLECVQDMDHENMFWYRQDPGLGLRLIYFSYDVKMKEKGDIPEGYSVSREKKERFSLILESASTNQTSMYLCASSLLSTGQATEAFFGQGTRLTVV.

The gene calls are TRBV12-1 and TRBJ2-7; the table's D call, TRBD1, has no DNA check behind it. TRBV12-1 is a pseudogene segment. The CDR3 spans 16 residues. The CDR3 protein is CASNFFGGQRAYEQYF. The CDR3 coding sequence is TGTGCCAGCAACTTTTTCGGAGGACAGAGAGCCTACGAACAGTACTTC.

This chain connects TRBV6-5 to TRBJ2-3; possible D gene TRBD2, 5 bases. Germline CDR1 and CDR2: MNHEY and SVGAGI. This CDR3 comprises 16 residues. Trimming cost V 9 bases and J 1 base, with 20 bases left between them. In nucleotides, the CDR3 is TGTGCCAGTGCCTACCACGGCGGGTCGGGCACAGATACGCAGTATTTT. Translating it yields CASAYHGGSGTDTQYF.

This clonotype was observed a few times. This chain uses TRBV4-3 with TRBJ1-2, with D possibly being TRBD1 (6 bases). V was shortened by 0 bases and J by 12 bases, with 17 bases between the two germline ends. The CDR3 spans 14 residues. The germline CDR1 and CDR2 sequences are LGHNA and YSLEER. The CDR3 nucleotides read TGCGCCAGCAGCCAAGATTCGGGCTTGGGGGGCCACACCTTC. It codes for CASSQDSGLGGHTF.

This clonotype has at least ten counts. This rearrangement joins TRBV28 to TRBJ2-3; 9 positions agree with TRBD2. Per germline, CDR1 MDHEN and CDR2 SYDVKM. V dropped 1 base and J dropped 2; count of bases not matched to a gene: 4. This CDR3 region has 16 residues. CDR3 DNA sequence: TGTGCCAGCAGTTTATCGACTAGCGGCTACACAGATACGCAGTATTTT. It yields the protein CASSLSTSGYTDTQYF.

The chain is built from TRBV14 and TRBJ2-1; D is possibly TRBD1 or TRBD2 (5 bases each). Looked up from germline, CDR1 is SGHDN and CDR2 is FVKESK. This CDR3 spans 13 amino acids. Trimming took off 8 bases at V and 12 bases at J, with 20 bases between the two ends. The CDR3: CASQGRASRGQFF. DNA of the CDR3: TGTGCCAGCCAAGGAAGGGCGTCGAGGGGGCAGTTCTTC.

A remark on this clonotype: One junction end disagrees with the germline gene, perhaps due to a read error. The DNA of the CDR3 is TGTGTCAGCAGTATGACACAGGGGGCGCGGGAGACCCAGTACTTC. Its protein product is CVSSMTQGARETQYF. J is TRBJ2-5 and V is TRBV5-4; TRBD1 matches at 9 bases. This CDR3 is 15 amino acids long. Germline CDR1 SGHNT, CDR2 YYREEE (reference sequence). Full variable domain (missing parts from reference TRBV5-4 and TRBJ2-5): ETGVTQSPTHLIKTRGQQVTLRCSSQSGHNTVSWYQQALGQGPQFIFQYYREEENGRGNFPPRFSGLQFPNYSSELNVNALELDDSALYLCVSSMTQGARETQYFGPGTRLLVL.

This clonotype was seen repeatedly, ten times or more. The chain has TRBV6-2 or TRBV6-3 and TRBJ2-5; 8 bases are shared with TRBD2. CDR1 MNHEY and CDR2 SVGEGT come from the germline V gene. V was pared by 5 bases and J by 3 bases, with 14 bases of the junction left unmatched. The CDR3 extends over 17 amino acids. CDR3 sequence: CASSLSTAGDQKETQYF. CDR3 DNA: TGTGCCAGCAGTCTCTCTACAGCGGGAGACCAAAAAGAGACCCAGTACTTC.

Concerning this clonotype itself: A much larger clone differs from this one at a single base, so this may be a read error. Here the CDR3 DNA reads TGTGCCCCCGGATTTCGAACAGATACGCAGTATTTT. Its translation is CAPGFRTDTQYF. The chain recombines TRBV24-1 with TRBJ2-3; D is unclear. The V gene lost 12 bases and the J gene lost 3 bases, with 12 bases spanning the gap. Per the germline V gene, CDR1 is KGHDR and CDR2 is SFDVKD. The CDR3 is made up of 12 amino acids.

Many counts were recorded for this clonotype. V usage is TRBV29-1 and J usage is TRBJ2-2, with a weak D call TRBD1 (5 bases). Germline CDR1 SQVTM, CDR2 ANQGSEA. Trimming stripped 3 bases from V and 0 bases from J, with 8 bases between. The length of the CDR3 is 14 residues. The CDR3 DNA reads TGCAGCGTTGACGCAGGGACGAACACCGGGGAGCTGTTTTTT. Its translation is CSVDAGTNTGELFF.

About this clonotype itself: The junction and the germline gene differ at one end; a read error may be behind it. The rearrangement uses TRBV11-2 and TRBJ2-2; TRBD1 or TRBD2 may be the D gene (5 bases each). There are 16 residues in the CDR3. Germline assignment: CDR1 SGHAT and CDR2 FQNNGV. The CDR3 sequence: CANSRAGKQNTGELFF. The CDR3 DNA follows: TGTGCCAACAGCCGAGCAGGGAAACAGAACACCGGGGAGCTATTTTTT. Full variable domain (remainder filled in from reference TRBV11-2 and TRBJ2-2): EAGVAQSPRYKIIEKRQSVAFWCNPISGHATLYWYQQILGQGPKLLIQFQNNGVVDDSQLPKDRFSAERLKGVDSTLKIQPAKLEDSAVYLCANSRAGKQNTGELFFGEGSRLTVL.

Of note for this clonotype: One end of the junction does not line up with germline, which may come from a read error. This chain uses TRBV4-1 with TRBJ2-5, with 8 bases identical to TRBD1. Looked up from germline, CDR1 is MGHRA and CDR2 is YSYEKL. This CDR3 has 15 amino acids. The CDR3: CAGSPEDREHETQYF. In DNA form, the CDR3 reads TGCGCCGGCAGCCCTGAGGACAGGGAGCACGAGACCCAGTACTTC.

CDR3 bases: TGTGCCAGCAGTAAGGGTCCTTTACTTTGCGAAGAGCAGTTCTTC. Its translation is CASSKGPLLCEEQFF. The chain uses TRBV12-3 or TRBV12-4 and TRBJ2-1; D is uncertain. V lost 5 bases and J 10 bases, leaving 21 bases between the germline ends. CDR3 length: 15 amino acids.